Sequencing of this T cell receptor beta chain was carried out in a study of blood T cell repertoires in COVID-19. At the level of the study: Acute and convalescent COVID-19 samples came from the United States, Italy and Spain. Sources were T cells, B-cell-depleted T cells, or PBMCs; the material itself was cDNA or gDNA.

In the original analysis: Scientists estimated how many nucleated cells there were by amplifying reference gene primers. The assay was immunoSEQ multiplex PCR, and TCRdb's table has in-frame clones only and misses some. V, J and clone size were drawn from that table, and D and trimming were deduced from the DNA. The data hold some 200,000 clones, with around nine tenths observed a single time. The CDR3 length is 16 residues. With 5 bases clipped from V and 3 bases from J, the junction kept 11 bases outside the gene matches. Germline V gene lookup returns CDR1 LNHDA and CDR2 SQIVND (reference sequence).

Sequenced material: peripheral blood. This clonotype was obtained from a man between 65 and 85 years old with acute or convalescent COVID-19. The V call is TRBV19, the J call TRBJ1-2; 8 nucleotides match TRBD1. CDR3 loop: CASSSTAGTGDYGYTF. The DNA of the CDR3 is TGTGCCAGTAGTTCCACAGCCGGGACAGGCGACTATGGCTACACCTTC. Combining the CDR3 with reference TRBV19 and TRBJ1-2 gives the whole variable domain DGGITQSPKYLFRKEGQNVTLSCEQNLNHDAMYWYRQDPGQGLRLIYYSQIVNDFQKGDIAEGYSVSREKKESFPLTVTSAQKNPTAFYLCASSSTAGTGDYGYTFGSGTRLTVV.